This is a list of T cell receptor beta chains from one sample in a study of CD8 T cells in Susac syndrome. One entry per CDR3 protein results from TCRdb running MiXCR on the immunoSEQ multiplex PCR reads. Among 150,000 or so distinct CDR3 sequences listed, about 96% were seen once. Sequences were obtained from CD4+ T cells from PBMCs. All receptors come from a human donor with Susac syndrome. The CDR3 runs from the conserved cysteine through the conserved F or W. The D gene is left open where the match is weak. For some rows the clone size is stated as once, few or many, or as a class when expanded; others skip it.

d_call	clone_size	v_call	cdr3_length	j_call	cdr3_nt	cdr3_aa
.	.	TRBV24-1	13	TRBJ2-3	TGTGCCACCAGTGACCGGAATACAGATACGCAGTATTTT	CATSDRNTDTQYF
.	once	TRBV29-1	15	TRBJ1-2	TGCAGCGTTGAGGAACAGGGTGTCGGGGGCTATGGCTACACCTTC	CSVEEQGVGGYGYTF
.	.	TRBV4-3	14	TRBJ1-1	TGCGCCAGCAGCCAAGCTGGGATGAACACTGAAGCTTTCTTT	CASSQAGMNTEAFF
.	.	TRBV6-5	15	TRBJ1-5	TGTGCCAGCAGGGTGTCAGAACATAGCAATCAGCCCCAGCATTTT	CASRVSEHSNQPQHF
.	.	TRBV20-1	13	TRBJ2-3	TGCAGTGCCCGAGGGCCTGTGGCAGATACGCAGTATTTT	CSARGPVADTQYF
.	.	TRBV5-1	14	TRBJ1-1	TGCGCCAGCAGGTTGAGGGCCGGCGGTACTGAAGCTTTCTTT	CASRLRAGGTEAFF
.	.	TRBV13	16	TRBJ2-1	TGTGCCAGCAGCTTAGGCCTCCTTAGCTCCTACAATGAGCAGTTCTTC	CASSLGLLSSYNEQFF
.	.	TRBV11-2	16	TRBJ2-6	TGTGCCAGCAGCTTAGGCCCTATCTCTGGGGCCAACGTCCTGACTTTC	CASSLGPISGANVLTF
.	.	TRBV21-1	18	TRBJ2-1	TGTGCCAGCAGAGATCTACCGACAGGTCGGTGGCGTTACAATGAGCAGTTCTTC	CASRDLPTGRWRYNEQFF
.	.	TRBV6-5	15	TRBJ2-7	TGTGCCAGCAGTTACGCGGCGGGACTCTCCTACGAGCAGTACTTC	CASSYAAGLSYEQYF
TRBD2	.	TRBV6-2/TRBV6-3	15	TRBJ2-1	TGTGCCAGCATACTAGCGGGAGGTGCCTACAATGAGCAGTTCTTC	CASILAGGAYNEQFF
.	.	TRBV6-5	14	TRBJ1-5	TGTGCCAGCAGTTACGGGGAGTTCGGTCAGCCCCAGCATTTT	CASSYGEFGQPQHF
.	.	TRBV1	15	TRBJ2-7	TGCACCAGCATCCCCCCGATACAGGGTAGTTACGAGCAGTACTTC	CTSIPPIQGSYEQYF
.	.	TRBV6-5	14	TRBJ2-7	TGTGCCAGCAGTTACTTCGGGACACTCCACGAGCAGTACTTC	CASSYFGTLHEQYF
.	.	TRBV6-5	13	TRBJ2-1	TGTGCCAGCAGCCTCGAGCGCTACAATGAGCAGTTCTTC	CASSLERYNEQFF
.	.	TRBV15	11	TRBJ2-5	TGTGCCACCAGCGGGAGGGAGACCCAGTACTTC	CATSGRETQYF
.	.	TRBV20-1	13	TRBJ2-5	TGCAGTGCTAGAGACAGGGGTATGGAGACCCAGTACTTC	CSARDRGMETQYF
.	.	TRBV30	15	TRBJ2-1	TGTGCCTGGAGTGAGACGGAAAAGCCCAACAATGAGCAGTTCTTC	CAWSETEKPNNEQFF
TRBD1	.	TRBV9	14	TRBJ2-1	TGTGCCAGCACCAAGACAGGGGGCTACAATGAGCAGTTCTTC	CASTKTGGYNEQFF
.	.	TRBV4-2	13	TRBJ2-2	TGTGCCAGCAGCCACCCCGGCACCGGGGAGCTGTTTTTT	CASSHPGTGELFF
.	.	TRBV2	14	TRBJ2-5	TGTGCCAGCAACCCCACGAGTACTGGGGAGACCCAGTACTTC	CASNPTSTGETQYF
.	.	TRBV5-1	14	TRBJ2-1	TGCGCCAGCAGCCCGGGCCCACCTGGCAATGAGCAGTTCTTC	CASSPGPPGNEQFF
TRBD2	.	TRBV6-5	15	TRBJ2-3	TGTGCCAGCAGTTCCTTAGCGGGAGGGCCCGCCACGCAGTATTTT	CASSSLAGGPATQYF
.	.	TRBV5-1	17	TRBJ2-1	TGCGCCAGCAGCTTGTCTGCAAGCGGAGCCGCCTACAATGAGCAGTTCTTC	CASSLSASGAAYNEQFF
.	once	TRBV20-1	13	TRBJ1-2	TGCAGTGCTAGAGATGTAGGGCTTTATGGCTACACCTTC	CSARDVGLYGYTF
.	.	TRBV7-3	14	TRBJ1-1	TGTGCCAGCAGCCTCAGCGGGGGGAACACTGAAGCTTTCTTT	CASSLSGGNTEAFF
.	few	TRBV4-2	13	TRBJ1-2	TGTGCCAGCAGCCGGACGGAAAACTATGGCTACACCTTC	CASSRTENYGYTF
TRBD1	once	TRBV20-1	12	TRBJ1-2	TGCAGTGCTAGTTCAGGGGGCTGGGGCTACACCTTC	CSASSGGWGYTF
.	.	TRBV11-2	15	TRBJ2-6	TGTGCCAGCAGCCCCCAGTTGACTGGGGCCAACGTCCTGACTTTC	CASSPQLTGANVLTF
.	.	TRBV2	14	TRBJ1-1	TGTGCCAGCAGGGTAGGGACGGTGAACACTGAAGCTTTCTTT	CASRVGTVNTEAFF
.	.	TRBV27	13	TRBJ1-5	TGTGCCAGCAGTCGGGACAGCAATCAGCCCCAGCATTTT	CASSRDSNQPQHF
TRBD2	.	TRBV5-1	16	TRBJ2-1	TGCGCCAGCAGCAGGGGACTAGCGGGAGGGCCACGTGAGCAGTTCTTC	CASSRGLAGGPREQFF
.	.	TRBV12-3/TRBV12-4	15	TRBJ2-5	TGTGCCAGCAGTTTTGTGACAGGAGGCGAAGAGACCCAGTACTTC	CASSFVTGGEETQYF
TRBD2	.	TRBV9	16	TRBJ2-5	TGTGCCAGCAGCCAATATCTGGGAGGGACCTTAGAGACCCAGTACTTC	CASSQYLGGTLETQYF
TRBD2	.	TRBV18	17	TRBJ2-3	TGTGCCAGCTCACCACCTGGGCTAGCGGGGGGCACAGATACGCAGTATTTT	CASSPPGLAGGTDTQYF
.	.	TRBV5-1	14	TRBJ2-5	TGCGCCAGCAGCTTGACGGTCAGCCAAGAGACCCAGTACTTC	CASSLTVSQETQYF